This T cell receptor (beta chain) was captured in a study of T cell responses to AZD1222 COVID-19 vaccine. Study conclusions and caveats: The sample set comprised mostly white British donors with more females, and clonal diversity was possibly underestimated. Following two doses of AZD1222, Spike-specific TCR breadth and depth rose.

Germline CDR1 and CDR2: LGHDT and YNNKEL (reference sequence). J lost 4 bases, V lost 3 bases, and 15 bases had no gene match. This CDR3 comprises 19 residues. Timing groups of about 4 and about 12 weeks for second doses were pooled. As for this clone: The antigen is not known.

TCRdb's table, derived via immunoSEQ multiplex PCR, lists solely in-frame clones and lacks some. The sample contains around 120,000 clones, approximately 94% of which appear only once. The source was peripheral blood, collected 28 days after the second AZD1222 dose. This sequence was found in an adult who received the AZD1222 COVID-19 vaccine. V is TRBV3-1 (or the pseudogene TRBV3-2) and J is TRBJ1-4; 9 positions agree with TRBD1. The CDR3 is CASSHRTGVGTEDNEKLFF. In DNA, the CDR3 is TGTGCCAGCAGCCACCGGACAGGGGTGGGGACAGAAGATAATGAAAAACTGTTTTTT.